This record concerns one T cell receptor beta chain sequence. At one end the junction does not follow the germline gene, possibly because of a read error. CDR3 length: 13 residues. Germline V lookup: CDR1 SSHAT, CDR2 FNYEAQ (reference sequence). Profiled with immunoSEQ multiplex PCR; TCRdb holds only in-frame clones, not every one. The profile shows 65,000 to 80,000 clones, about nine tenths of them singletons. The sample is drawn from a study of technical replicates of blood from a few donors. The sequence was collected from a human donor in good health. Sequences were obtained from T cells isolated from PBMCs. This rearrangement joins TRBV7-7 to TRBJ2-3; TRBD1 agrees at 7 bases. The CDR3 here is CASSDGTANTQYF. CDR3 coding DNA: TGTGCTAGCAGCGACGGGACAGCAAATACGCAGTATTTT.